This T cell receptor (beta chain) stems from a study of control samples from healthy donors and cancer patients. Some clones are missing from TCRdb's copy, which holds only in-frame ones; the method was immunoSEQ multiplex PCR. The sample holds around 96,000 clones; 90% to 95% are singletons and the top ten take less than 10%. CDR3 length: 15 residues. Trimming removed 1 base from V and 2 bases from J, with 11 bases in between. Germline values: CDR1 SNHLY, CDR2 FYNNEI. This chain joins TRBV2 and TRBJ2-5; D remains ambiguous. The sequence derives from a man aged 18 to 29 in good health. Sequenced input: blood. This chain's CDR3 is CASSEEARSQETQYF. DNA of the CDR3: TGTGCCAGCAGTGAAGAGGCCAGATCGCAAGAGACCCAGTACTTC.